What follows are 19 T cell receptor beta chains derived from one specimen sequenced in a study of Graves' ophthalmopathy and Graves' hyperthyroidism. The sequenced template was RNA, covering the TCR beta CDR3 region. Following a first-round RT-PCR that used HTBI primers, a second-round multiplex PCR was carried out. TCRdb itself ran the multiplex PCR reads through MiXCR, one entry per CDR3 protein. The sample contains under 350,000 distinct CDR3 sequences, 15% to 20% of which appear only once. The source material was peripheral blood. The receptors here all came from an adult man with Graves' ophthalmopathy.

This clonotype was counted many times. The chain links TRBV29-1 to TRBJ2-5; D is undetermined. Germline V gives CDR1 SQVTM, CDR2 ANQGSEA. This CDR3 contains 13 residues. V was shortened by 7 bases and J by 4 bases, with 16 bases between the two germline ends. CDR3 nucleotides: TGCAGCGCTCCCGGTCCATCCTCAGAGACCCAGTACTTC. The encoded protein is CSAPGPSSETQYF.

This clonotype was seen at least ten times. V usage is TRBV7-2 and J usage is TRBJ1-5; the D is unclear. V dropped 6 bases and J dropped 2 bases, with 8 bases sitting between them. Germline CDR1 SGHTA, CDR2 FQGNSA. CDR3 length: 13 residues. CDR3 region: CASSREGNQPQHF. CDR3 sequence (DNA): TGTGCCAGCAGTAGGGAGGGCAATCAGCCCCAGCATTTT.

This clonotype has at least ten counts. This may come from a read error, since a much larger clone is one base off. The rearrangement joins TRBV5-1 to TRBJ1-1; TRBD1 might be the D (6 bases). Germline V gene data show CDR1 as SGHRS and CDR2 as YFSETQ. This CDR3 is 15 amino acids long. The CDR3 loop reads CASSLMGGADTEASF. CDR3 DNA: TGCGCCAGCAGCTTGATGGGGGGCGCCGACACTGAAGCTTCCTTT.

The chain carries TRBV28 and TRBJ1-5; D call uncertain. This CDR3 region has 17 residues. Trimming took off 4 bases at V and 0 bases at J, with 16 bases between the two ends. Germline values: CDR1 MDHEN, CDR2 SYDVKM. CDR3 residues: CASSSSIRGYSNQPQHF. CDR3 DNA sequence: TGTGCCAGCAGTTCCTCCATTAGAGGTTATAGCAATCAGCCCCAGCATTTT.

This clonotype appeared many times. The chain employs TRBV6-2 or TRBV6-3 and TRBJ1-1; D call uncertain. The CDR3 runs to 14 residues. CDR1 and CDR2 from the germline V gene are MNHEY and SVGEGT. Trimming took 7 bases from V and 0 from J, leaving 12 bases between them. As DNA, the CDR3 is TGTGCCAGCACCCCAGCCTATATGAACACTGAAGCTTTCTTT. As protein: CASTPAYMNTEAFF.

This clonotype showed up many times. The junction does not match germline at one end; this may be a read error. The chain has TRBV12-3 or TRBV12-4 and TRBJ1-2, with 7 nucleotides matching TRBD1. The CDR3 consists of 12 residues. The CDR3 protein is CASGRDRVRPHF. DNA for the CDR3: TGTGCCAGCGGTCGCGACAGGGTCAGACCCCACTTC.

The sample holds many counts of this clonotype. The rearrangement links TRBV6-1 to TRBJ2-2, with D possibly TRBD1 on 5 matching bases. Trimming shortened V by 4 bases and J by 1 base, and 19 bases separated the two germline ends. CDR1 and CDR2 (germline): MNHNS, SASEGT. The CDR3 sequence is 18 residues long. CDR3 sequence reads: CASSAKGPFEENTGELFF. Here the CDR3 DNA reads TGTGCCAGCAGTGCCAAGGGGCCTTTTGAAGAGAACACCGGGGAGCTGTTTTTT.

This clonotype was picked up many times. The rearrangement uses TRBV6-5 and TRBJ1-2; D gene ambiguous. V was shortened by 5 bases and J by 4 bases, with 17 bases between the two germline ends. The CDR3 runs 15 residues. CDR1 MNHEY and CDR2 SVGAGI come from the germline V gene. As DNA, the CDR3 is TGTGCCAGCAGTCCATCCGTCTCAGGCTTCTATGGCTACACCTTC. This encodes CASSPSVSGFYGYTF.

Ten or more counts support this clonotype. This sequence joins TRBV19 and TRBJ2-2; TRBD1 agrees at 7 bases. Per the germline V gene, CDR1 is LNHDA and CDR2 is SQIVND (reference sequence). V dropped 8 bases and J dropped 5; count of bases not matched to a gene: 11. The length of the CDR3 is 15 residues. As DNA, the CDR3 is TGTGCCAGTTATATAGGGGGCGCCTGGACCGGGGAGCTGTTTTTT. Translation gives CASYIGGAWTGELFF. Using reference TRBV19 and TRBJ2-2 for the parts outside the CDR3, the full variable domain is DGGITQSPKYLFRKEGQNVTLSCEQNLNHDAMYWYRQDPGQGLRLIYYSQIVNDFQKGDIAEGYSVSREKKESFPLTVTSAQKNPTAFYLCASYIGGAWTGELFFGEGSRLTVL.

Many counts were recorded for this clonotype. CDR3 amino acids: CASSIGQTIRTGDPEAFF. The CDR3, as DNA: TGTGCCAGTAGTATAGGTCAGACAATCAGGACCGGGGATCCTGAAGCTTTCTTT. The chain combines TRBV19 with TRBJ1-1; no clear D gene. V was cut by 1 base and J by 6 bases, with 24 bases left in between. Germline V gene lookup returns CDR1 LNHDA and CDR2 SQIVND (reference sequence). The CDR3 consists of 18 residues.

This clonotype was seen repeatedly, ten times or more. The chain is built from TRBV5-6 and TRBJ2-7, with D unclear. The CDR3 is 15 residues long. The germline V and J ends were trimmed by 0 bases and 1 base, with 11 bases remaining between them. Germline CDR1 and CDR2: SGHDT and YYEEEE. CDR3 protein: CASSLEGKGSYEQYF. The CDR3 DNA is TGTGCCAGCAGCTTGGAAGGCAAAGGGTCCTACGAGCAGTACTTC.

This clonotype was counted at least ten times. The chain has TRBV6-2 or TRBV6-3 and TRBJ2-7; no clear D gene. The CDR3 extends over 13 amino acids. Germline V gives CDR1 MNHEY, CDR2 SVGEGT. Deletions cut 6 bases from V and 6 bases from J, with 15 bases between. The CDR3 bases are TGTGCCAGCAGCATATTTTTTGGTGGCGAGCAGTACTTC. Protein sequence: CASSIFFGGEQYF.

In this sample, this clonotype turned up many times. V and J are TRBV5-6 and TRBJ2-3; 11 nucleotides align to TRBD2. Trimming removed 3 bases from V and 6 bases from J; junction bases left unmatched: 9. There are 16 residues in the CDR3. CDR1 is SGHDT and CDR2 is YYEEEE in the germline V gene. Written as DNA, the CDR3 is TGTGCCAGCAGCTCCCAACTAGCGGGAGTTACGGATACGCAGTATTTT. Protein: CASSSQLAGVTDTQYF.

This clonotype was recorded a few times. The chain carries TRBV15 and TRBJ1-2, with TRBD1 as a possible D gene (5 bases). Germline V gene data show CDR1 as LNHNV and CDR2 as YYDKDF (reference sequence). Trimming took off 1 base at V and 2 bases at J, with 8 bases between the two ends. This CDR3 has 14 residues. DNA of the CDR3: TGTGCCACCAGCAGAGGAGGGGAGAACTATGGCTACACCTTC. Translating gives CATSRGGENYGYTF.

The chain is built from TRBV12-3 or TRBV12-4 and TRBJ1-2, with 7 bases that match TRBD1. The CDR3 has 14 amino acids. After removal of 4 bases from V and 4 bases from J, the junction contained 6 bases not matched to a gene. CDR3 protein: CASSWDSSTYGYTF. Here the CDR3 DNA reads TGTGCCAGCAGTTGGGACAGCTCGACCTATGGCTACACCTTC.

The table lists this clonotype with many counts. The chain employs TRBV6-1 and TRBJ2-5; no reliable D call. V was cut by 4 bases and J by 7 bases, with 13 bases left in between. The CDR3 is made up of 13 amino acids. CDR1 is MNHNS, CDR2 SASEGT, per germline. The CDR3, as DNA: TGTGCCAGCAGTGTGACCCTGGTAGGGACCCAGTACTTC. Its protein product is CASSVTLVGTQYF.

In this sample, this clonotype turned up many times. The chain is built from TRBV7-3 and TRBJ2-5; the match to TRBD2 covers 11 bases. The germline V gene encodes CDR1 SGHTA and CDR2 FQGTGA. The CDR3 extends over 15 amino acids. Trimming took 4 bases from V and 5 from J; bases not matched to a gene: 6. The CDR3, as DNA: TGTGCCAGCAGCTCGGGACTAGCGGCGATGGAGACCCAGTACTTC. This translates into CASSSGLAAMETQYF.

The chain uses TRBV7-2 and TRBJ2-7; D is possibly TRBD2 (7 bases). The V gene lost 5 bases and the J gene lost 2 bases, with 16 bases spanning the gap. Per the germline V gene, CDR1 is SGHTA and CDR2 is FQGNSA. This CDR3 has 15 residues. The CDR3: CASSPRTGGTYEQYF. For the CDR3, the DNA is TGTGCCAGCAGCCCCCGTACGGGGGGCACCTACGAGCAGTACTTC.

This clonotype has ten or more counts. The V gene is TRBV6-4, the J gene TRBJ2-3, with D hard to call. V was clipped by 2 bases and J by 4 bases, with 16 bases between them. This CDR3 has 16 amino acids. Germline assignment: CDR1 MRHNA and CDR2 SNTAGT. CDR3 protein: CASSDHGFLRPDTQYF. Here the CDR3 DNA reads TGTGCCAGCAGTGACCACGGCTTCCTGCGTCCAGATACGCAGTATTTT.